This TCR beta chain was profiled in a study of T-cell memory formation after mild COVID-19. V trimming: 7 bases; J trimming: 1 base; junction bases outside the gene matches: 6. CDR1 and CDR2 from the germline V gene are ENHRY and SYGVKD. The CDR3 spans 15 residues. TCRdb fed the 5' RACE reads into MiXCR, producing one record per CDR3 protein. The sample records 350,000 to 500,000 distinct CDR3 sequences, about a sixth being singletons. This rearrangement joins TRBV10-3 to TRBJ2-3; TRBD2 matches at 9 bases. The TCR originated in a man aged 18 to 30 who had mild COVID-19 (a few samples of this study predate the infection). Cell type and time point are not known. The sequenced sample consisted of PBMCs or a T cell subset sorted from them (not recorded which). The CDR3 sequence is CAITDLAGRTDTQYF. The DNA of the CDR3 is TGTGCCATCACTGATCTAGCGGGGCGCACAGATACGCAGTATTTT.